The rows below give T cell receptor beta chains drawn from one sample of a study of T cell responses to AZD1222 COVID-19 vaccine. Repertoires were generated with immunoSEQ multiplex PCR, while TCRdb's copy carries only in-frame clones and drops some. The table shows 150,000 to 200,000 clones, with 90% to 95% occurring only once. Source: peripheral blood, taken 28 days after the second AZD1222 dose. The receptors were sampled from an adult who received the AZD1222 COVID-19 vaccine. Both conserved end residues are part of each CDR3. A D gene is named only where the DNA matches it firmly. Clone size appears in some rows only: once, few, many, or a class for an expanded clone.

CASSPDSDSNQPQHF,TGCGCCAGCAGCCCCGACAGTGATAGCAATCAGCCCCAGCATTTT,NA,NA,TRBV5-1,TRBJ1-5
CSVGTGSTDTQYF,TGCAGCGTTGGGACAGGGAGCACAGATACGCAGTATTTT,TRBD1,NA,TRBV29-1,TRBJ2-3
CASRSGTANTEAFF,TGTGCCAGCAGATCCGGGACTGCGAACACTGAAGCTTTCTTT,NA,once,TRBV3-1/TRBV3-2,TRBJ1-1
CASSWTGGNQPQHF,TGTGCCAGCAGTTGGACAGGGGGCAATCAGCCCCAGCATTTT,TRBD1,NA,TRBV27,TRBJ1-5
CASSPTGMNTEAFF,TGTGCCAGCAGTCCGACCGGGATGAACACTGAAGCTTTCTTT,NA,once,TRBV6-5,TRBJ1-1
CATARGGDTQYF,TGTGCCACCGCGCGAGGTGGGGATACGCAGTATTTT,NA,once,TRBV12-3/TRBV12-4,TRBJ2-3
CASSWMGTLHF,TGTGCCAGCAGTTGGATGGGGACCCTCCACTTT,NA,NA,TRBV6-5,TRBJ1-6
CASSPMQGEAFF,TGTGCCAGCTCACCAATGCAGGGTGAAGCTTTCTTT,NA,once,TRBV18,TRBJ1-1
CASSPGVGTYEQYF,TGTGCCAGCAGTCCCGGGGTGGGAACCTACGAGCAGTACTTC,NA,NA,TRBV6-5,TRBJ2-7
CASSLFGTQETQYF,TGTGCCAGCAGCTTATTCGGAACACAAGAGACCCAGTACTTC,NA,NA,TRBV7-9,TRBJ2-5
CASSSPVASKETQYF,TGTGCCAGCAGCTCGCCCGTTGCTAGCAAAGAGACCCAGTACTTC,NA,NA,TRBV11-2,TRBJ2-5
CASSPPGDSSPLHF,TGTGCCAGCTCACCTCCGGGGGATAGTTCACCCCTCCACTTT,NA,NA,TRBV18,TRBJ1-6
CASSLGPDSFYEQYF,TGTGCCAGCAGCTTAGGTCCCGACAGCTTCTACGAGCAGTACTTC,NA,once,TRBV7-8,TRBJ2-7
CASSSRTGWNTEAFF,TGCGCCAGCAGCTCGAGGACAGGGTGGAACACTGAAGCTTTCTTT,TRBD1,NA,TRBV5-1,TRBJ1-1
CASSRTWTGGNYEQYF,TGTGCCAGCAGCCGAACCTGGACAGGAGGGAACTACGAGCAGTACTTC,NA,NA,TRBV7-9,TRBJ2-7
CASSSRDPTLQYSNQPQHF,TGTGCCAGCAGCAGCCGGGACCCCACTCTCCAATATAGCAATCAGCCCCAGCATTTT,NA,once,TRBV7-6,TRBJ1-5
CASTLGQGHYGYTF,TGTGCCAGCACCCTAGGACAGGGCCACTATGGCTACACCTTC,TRBD1,NA,TRBV6-5,TRBJ1-2
CASSLEVRGGSPLHF,TGTGCCAGCAGCTTAGAAGTAAGGGGTGGATCACCCCTCCACTTT,NA,NA,TRBV7-2,TRBJ1-6
CASSDAAGVYGYTF,TGTGCCAGCAGTGACGCAGCCGGCGTCTATGGCTACACCTTC,NA,NA,TRBV6-1,TRBJ1-2
CASSSVWNGYTF,TGTGCCAGCAGCTCCGTATGGAATGGCTACACCTTC,NA,few,TRBV7-3,TRBJ1-2